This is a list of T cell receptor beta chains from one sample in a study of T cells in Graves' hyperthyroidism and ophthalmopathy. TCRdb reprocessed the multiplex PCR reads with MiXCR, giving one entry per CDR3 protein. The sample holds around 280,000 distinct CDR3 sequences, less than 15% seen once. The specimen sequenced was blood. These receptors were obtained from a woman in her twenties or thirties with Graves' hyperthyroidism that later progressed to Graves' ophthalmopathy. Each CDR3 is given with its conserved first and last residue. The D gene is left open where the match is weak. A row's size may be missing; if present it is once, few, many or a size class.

cdr3_aa: CASSLAGVTGANVLTF
cdr3_nt: TGCGCCAGCAGCTTGGCCGGAGTAACTGGGGCCAACGTCCTGACTTTC
cdr3_length: 16
clone_size: many
j_call: TRBJ2-6
d_call: -
v_call: TRBV5-1

cdr3_aa: CASSLGSGQQFF
cdr3_nt: TGCGCCAGCAGCTTGGGAAGCGGCCAGCAGTTCTTC
cdr3_length: 12
clone_size: few
j_call: TRBJ2-1
d_call: -
v_call: TRBV5-1

cdr3_aa: CASSYPRDRGQPQHF
cdr3_nt: TGTGCCAGCAGTTACCCCAGGGACCGGGGTCAGCCCCAGCATTTT
cdr3_length: 15
clone_size: many
j_call: TRBJ1-5
d_call: -
v_call: TRBV6-2/TRBV6-3

cdr3_aa: CASSLEGAGTGELFF
cdr3_nt: TGTGCCAGCAGCTTAGAAGGGGCGGGCACCGGGGAGCTGTTTTTT
cdr3_length: 15
clone_size: few
j_call: TRBJ2-2
d_call: -
v_call: TRBV7-9

cdr3_aa: CASSQGQREAFF
cdr3_nt: TGTGCCAGCAGCCAAGGACAGAGAGAAGCTTTCTTT
cdr3_length: 12
clone_size: many
j_call: TRBJ1-1
d_call: -
v_call: TRBV3-1

cdr3_aa: CASSLGWGVLEQYF
cdr3_nt: TGTGCCAGCAGCTTAGGATGGGGGGTTCTCGAGCAGTACTTC
cdr3_length: 14
clone_size: -
j_call: TRBJ2-7
d_call: -
v_call: TRBV7-2

cdr3_aa: CSASKTSGSGGTQYF
cdr3_nt: TGCAGTGCTAGTAAAACTAGCGGGAGTGGGGGGACCCAGTACTTC
cdr3_length: 15
clone_size: few
j_call: TRBJ2-5
d_call: TRBD2
v_call: TRBV20-1

cdr3_aa: CSVEDRGVYGYTF
cdr3_nt: TGCAGCGTTGAAGATCGGGGTGTCTATGGCTACACCTTC
cdr3_length: 13
clone_size: -
j_call: TRBJ1-2
d_call: -
v_call: TRBV29-1

cdr3_aa: CASSLISLDTQYF
cdr3_nt: TGTGCCAGTAGTTTAATATCCCTAGATACGCAGTATTTT
cdr3_length: 13
clone_size: -
j_call: TRBJ2-3
d_call: -
v_call: TRBV19

cdr3_aa: CAISELPERDYEQYF
cdr3_nt: TGTGCCATCAGTGAGCTTCCCGAGAGAGACTACGAGCAGTACTTC
cdr3_length: 15
clone_size: -
j_call: TRBJ2-7
d_call: -
v_call: TRBV10-3

cdr3_aa: CASSLTGLEFNEQFF
cdr3_nt: TGTGCCAGCAGCTTAACCGGACTAGAGTTTAATGAGCAGTTCTTC
cdr3_length: 15
clone_size: many
j_call: TRBJ2-1
d_call: TRBD2
v_call: TRBV7-2

cdr3_aa: CAAGPFQGLNTEAFF
cdr3_nt: TGTGCCGCTGGACCGTTTCAGGGGTTGAACACTGAAGCTTTCTTT
cdr3_length: 15
clone_size: many
j_call: TRBJ1-1
d_call: -
v_call: TRBV27

cdr3_aa: CASSQDLAVPDTQYF
cdr3_nt: TGTGCCAGCAGCCAAGATCTAGCGGTCCCGGATACGCAGTATTTT
cdr3_length: 15
clone_size: many
j_call: TRBJ2-3
d_call: TRBD2
v_call: TRBV3-1

cdr3_aa: CSAPETGESYNEQFF
cdr3_nt: TGCAGCGCTCCCGAGACGGGAGAGTCCTACAATGAGCAGTTCTTC
cdr3_length: 15
clone_size: many
j_call: TRBJ2-1
d_call: -
v_call: TRBV29-1

cdr3_aa: CASSSGTSDEQFF
cdr3_nt: TGTGCCAGCAGCTCTGGGACTAGCGATGAGCAGTTCTTC
cdr3_length: 13
clone_size: many
j_call: TRBJ2-1
d_call: TRBD2
v_call: TRBV13

cdr3_aa: CASSQGQGIEKLFF
cdr3_nt: TGTGCCAGCAGCCAGGGACAGGGGATTGAAAAACTGTTTTTT
cdr3_length: 14
clone_size: many
j_call: TRBJ1-4
d_call: TRBD1
v_call: TRBV11-2

cdr3_aa: CATSRDWTGGGEAFF
cdr3_nt: TGTGCCACCAGCAGAGATTGGACAGGGGGCGGGGAAGCTTTCTTT
cdr3_length: 15
clone_size: many
j_call: TRBJ1-1
d_call: TRBD1
v_call: TRBV15

cdr3_aa: CASSILAGETDTQYF
cdr3_nt: TGTGCCAGTAGTATTCTAGCGGGAGAGACAGATACGCAGTATTTT
cdr3_length: 15
clone_size: few
j_call: TRBJ2-3
d_call: TRBD2
v_call: TRBV19

cdr3_aa: CASSIRGHIAGVFETQYF
cdr3_nt: TGTGCCAGCAGCATACGAGGACACATAGCGGGAGTCTTCGAGACCCAGTACTTC
cdr3_length: 18
clone_size: many
j_call: TRBJ2-5
d_call: TRBD2
v_call: TRBV7-3

cdr3_aa: CASSVEGQGARGGRMVYGYTF
cdr3_nt: TGTGCCAGCAGCGTAGAGGGACAGGGGGCGCGAGGAGGGAGGATGGTGTATGGCTACACCTTC
cdr3_length: 21
clone_size: few
j_call: TRBJ1-2
d_call: TRBD1
v_call: TRBV9

cdr3_aa: CASNGLDTDTQYF
cdr3_nt: TGTGCCAGCAATGGACTAGACACAGATACGCAGTATTTT
cdr3_length: 13
clone_size: many
j_call: TRBJ2-3
d_call: TRBD2
v_call: TRBV6-1

cdr3_aa: CASSPGGGGVNIEQFF
cdr3_nt: TGTGCCAGCAGCCCCGGAGGGGGAGGTGTTAATATTGAGCAGTTCTTC
cdr3_length: 16
clone_size: -
j_call: TRBJ2-1
d_call: -
v_call: TRBV9

cdr3_aa: CASSFSGQVGYGYTF
cdr3_nt: TGTGCCAGCAGTTTCTCGGGACAGGTGGGGTATGGCTACACCTTC
cdr3_length: 15
clone_size: many
j_call: TRBJ1-2
d_call: TRBD1
v_call: TRBV27

cdr3_aa: CAWSAYTGAGAFF
cdr3_nt: TGTGCCTGGAGTGCCTATACAGGGGCCGGGGCTTTCTTT
cdr3_length: 13
clone_size: many
j_call: TRBJ1-1
d_call: TRBD1
v_call: TRBV30

cdr3_aa: CASSGVPGLAGGKVKETQYF
cdr3_nt: TGTGCCAGCAGCGGGGTCCCGGGACTAGCGGGAGGAAAGGTTAAAGAGACCCAGTACTTC
cdr3_length: 20
clone_size: many
j_call: TRBJ2-5
d_call: TRBD2
v_call: TRBV9

cdr3_aa: CASSPQGPDTGELFF
cdr3_nt: TGTGCCAGCAGCCCCCAGGGACCGGACACCGGGGAGCTGTTTTTT
cdr3_length: 15
clone_size: few
j_call: TRBJ2-2
d_call: -
v_call: TRBV7-9

cdr3_aa: CAPRGQGFEQYF
cdr3_nt: TGTGCCCCGAGAGGACAGGGGTTCGAGCAGTACTTC
cdr3_length: 12
clone_size: -
j_call: TRBJ2-7
d_call: TRBD1
v_call: TRBV7-9

cdr3_aa: CTGTGEAGELFF
cdr3_nt: TGCACCGGGACAGGGGAGGCCGGGGAGCTGTTTTTT
cdr3_length: 12
clone_size: many
j_call: TRBJ2-2
d_call: TRBD1
v_call: TRBV29-1